One and the same sample provided the 16 T cell receptor beta chains below, sequenced in a study of blood T cell repertoires in COVID-19. The data were produced by immunoSEQ multiplex PCR, yet TCRdb's version contains in-frame clones alone and is incomplete. The data show approximately 94,000 clones, more than 75% seen once. The sample comprised peripheral blood. All receptors come from a human donor in a cohort sampled during active COVID-19.

This clone has only a few counts. The chain joins TRBV11-2 to TRBJ1-5; D gene uncertain. The V gene's germline CDR1 is SGHAT and CDR2 FQNNGV. The CDR3 consists of 13 residues. V was pared by 5 bases and J by 6 bases, with 11 bases between. The CDR3 here is CASSTRTAQPQHF. DNA of the CDR3: TGTGCCAGCAGCACCCGCACAGCTCAGCCCCAGCATTTT.

CDR3 in amino acids: CASSGLSGIVDEQFF. For the CDR3, the DNA is TGTGCCAGCAGTGGACTTAGCGGGATCGTCGATGAGCAGTTCTTC. The chain is built from TRBV2 and TRBJ2-1; 8 nucleotides agree with TRBD2. With V trimmed by 4 bases and J by 8 bases, 10 bases remained unmatched. The CDR3 has 15 amino acids. Germline CDR1 is SNHLY and CDR2 is FYNNEI.

This clone has more than one count but fewer than ten. The chain is built from TRBV10-1 and TRBJ2-3, with D tentatively TRBD2 (5 bases). Trimming cost V 5 bases and J 2 bases, with 11 bases left between them. Germline loops: CDR1 WNHNN, CDR2 SYGVQD (reference sequence). The CDR3 loop spans 14 amino acids. In DNA form, the CDR3 reads TGCGCCAGCAGTACGACTAAAGTCACAGATACGCAGTATTTT. Translated: CASSTTKVTDTQYF.

This chain links TRBV30 with TRBJ1-4; D is undetermined. CDR3 length equals 12 residues. Germline-derived CDR1 and CDR2 are GTSNPN and SVGIG (reference sequence). V lost 1 base, J lost 5 bases, and 5 bases lay in between. CDR3 protein: CAWSGRNEKLFF. Here the CDR3 DNA reads TGTGCCTGGAGTGGGAGGAATGAAAAACTGTTTTTT.

This clone was detected only once. The V gene is TRBV6-5, the J gene TRBJ2-7; weak D call: TRBD1 (6 bases). The V end was cut by 8 bases, the J end by 2 bases, with 10 bases between. The CDR3 is 12 residues long. The germline V gene has CDR1 MNHEY and CDR2 SVGAGI. The CDR3 DNA follows: TGTGCCAGCCTTACAGGGACCTACGAGCAGTACTTC. Its protein product is CASLTGTYEQYF.

This chain links TRBV5-1 with TRBJ2-1, with TRBD1 as a possible D gene (6 bases). Trimming removed 4 bases at V and 4 bases at J, with 18 bases between. This CDR3 has 16 amino acids. Germline V gene data show CDR1 as SGHRS and CDR2 as YFSETQ. The chain's CDR3 is CASSRRPGTPYNEQFF. CDR3 nucleotides: TGCGCCAGCAGCCGACGACCAGGGACACCTTACAATGAGCAGTTCTTC. The complete variable domain, with remaining parts taken from reference TRBV5-1 and TRBJ2-1, reads KAGVTQTPRYLIKTRGQQVTLSCSPISGHRSVSWYQQTPGQGLQFLFEYFSETQRNKGNFPGRFSGRQFSNSRSEMNVSTLELGDSALYLCASSRRPGTPYNEQFFGPGTRLTVL.

The chain carries TRBV7-2 and TRBJ2-7; D possibly corresponds to TRBD1 (6 bases). The CDR3 contains 12 residues. The V end lost 7 bases, the J end lost 4 bases, and 11 bases lay between the germline ends. CDR1 and CDR2 (germline): SGHTA, FQGNSA. CDR3: CASKFQGYEQYF. Here the CDR3 DNA reads TGTGCCAGCAAGTTCCAGGGGTACGAGCAGTACTTC.

The chain couples TRBV6-2 or TRBV6-3 to TRBJ1-1; no definite D call. The V gene's germline CDR1 is MNHEY and CDR2 SVGEGT. This CDR3 region has 14 residues. The germline V and J ends were trimmed by 3 bases and 1 base, with 9 bases remaining between them. CDR3: CASSYREENTEAFF. The CDR3 DNA follows: TGTGCCAGCAGTTATCGGGAGGAGAACACTGAAGCTTTCTTT.

This chain links TRBV6-5 with TRBJ2-7; TRBD1 agrees at 9 bases. The ends lost 6 bases at V and 4 bases at J; junction bases unmatched: 7. The CDR3 is 14 amino acids. Germline V gene data show CDR1 as MNHEY and CDR2 as SVGAGI. The chain's CDR3 is CASRYGTGTYEQYF. In DNA, the CDR3 is TGTGCCAGCAGATACGGGACAGGGACGTACGAGCAGTACTTC.

The rearrangement joins TRBV14 to TRBJ1-3, with 10 bases fitting TRBD1. Trimming took 3 bases from V and 3 from J; bases not matched to a gene: 5. The CDR3 sequence is 16 residues long. Germline values: CDR1 SGHDN, CDR2 FVKESK. The CDR3 sequence: CASSQLTGGGGNTIYF. As DNA, the CDR3 is TGTGCCAGCAGCCAGTTGACAGGGGGCGGTGGAAACACCATATATTTT.

This chain connects TRBV6-5 to TRBJ2-7; TRBD2 aligns across 10 bases. J gave up 3 bases and V 7 bases, and 6 bases lay outside the gene matches. This CDR3 spans 14 amino acids. Per the germline V gene, CDR1 is MNHEY and CDR2 is SVGAGI. The CDR3 here is CASTWTSGNYEQYF. Here the CDR3 DNA reads TGTGCCAGCACCTGGACTAGCGGTAACTACGAGCAGTACTTC.

The chain combines TRBV7-9 with TRBJ2-5; 8 bases agree with TRBD2. The germline CDR1 and CDR2 sequences are SEHNR and FQNEAQ (reference sequence). The CDR3 runs 14 residues. Trimming cost V 5 bases and J 5 bases; bases outside gene matches: 7. The CDR3 DNA follows: TGTGCCAGCAGCGCAATAGCGGGAAGGGAGACCCAGTACTTC. This encodes CASSAIAGRETQYF. Full variable domain (missing parts from reference TRBV7-9 and TRBJ2-5): DTGVSQNPRHKITKRGQNVTFRCDPISEHNRLYWYRQTLGQGPEFLTYFQNEAQLEKSRLLSDRFSAERPKGSFSTLEIQRTEQGDSAMYLCASSAIAGRETQYFGPGTRLLVL.

J is TRBJ2-1 and V is TRBV9, with D possibly matching TRBD2 (6 bases). V gave up 3 bases and J gave up 4 bases, with 14 bases separating them. CDR1 is SGDLS and CDR2 is YYNGEE in the germline V gene. The CDR3 runs 15 residues. The CDR3 coding sequence is TGTGCCAGCAGCGCGGCGGGGCTCACATACAATGAGCAGTTCTTC. This sequence encodes CASSAAGLTYNEQFF.

This clone was found once. V gene TRBV10-2 combines with J gene TRBJ2-7, with 10 bases lining up with TRBD2. Germline CDR1 and CDR2: WSHSY and SAAADI. Trimming removed 2 bases from V and 9 bases from J; junction bases left unmatched: 22. The CDR3 loop spans 19 amino acids. The CDR3, as DNA: TGCGCCAGCAGTGAGAACCCTAGCGGGAGTTCTTCCCCTGTATCCCGGCAGTACTTC. As protein: CASSENPSGSSSPVSRQYF.

The chain carries TRBV4-3 and TRBJ1-2; D not resolved. Germline CDR1 and CDR2: LGHNA and YSLEER. The V end lost 0 bases, the J end lost 6 bases, and 11 bases lay between the germline ends. The CDR3 totals 14 residues. DNA for the CDR3: TGCGCCAGCAGCCAAGATCTAAACGGGGATGGCTACACCTTC. Residues: CASSQDLNGDGYTF.

The chain joins TRBV9 to TRBJ1-2; 7 nucleotides align to TRBD1. CDR3 length: 14 amino acids. Germline loops: CDR1 SGDLS, CDR2 YYNGEE. The V gene end was trimmed by 0 bases and the J gene end by 4 bases; junction bases not matched to a gene: 3. The CDR3 DNA reads as TGTGCCAGCAGCGTAGGACAGGGAGCCTATGGCTACACCTTC. It translates to CASSVGQGAYGYTF.